The sequence of this T cell receptor (beta chain) was determined in a study of T cells of healthy individuals. The sample holds many counts of this clonotype. TCRdb processed the 5' RACE reads anew with MiXCR; each CDR3 protein has one entry. The sample shows 85,000 to 100,000 distinct CDR3 sequences, 15% to 20% of them seen only once. This CDR3 is 14 amino acids long. Germline CDR1 is MNHEY and CDR2 is SVGAGI. The J segment lost 7 bases and the V segment lost 6 bases, leaving 7 bases of the junction unmatched. The source of this sequence is a human donor in good health. This rearrangement joins TRBV6-5 to TRBJ2-4; 9 positions agree with TRBD1. The CDR3 loop reads CASRPGTGFNIQYF. CDR3 coding DNA: TGTGCCAGCAGGCCCGGGACAGGGTTTAACATTCAGTACTTC.